This T cell receptor (beta chain) was sequenced during a study of vaccination and CD4 T cells after COVID-19. Indicated treatment: roughly ten-day PBMC culture with coronavirus spike peptide pools or control peptides (ViraFEST assay). V dropped 6 bases and J dropped 7; count of bases not matched to a gene: 6. Germline V gives CDR1 MNHNS, CDR2 SASEGT. The CDR3 is made up of 14 amino acids. Details on this clonotype: Its antigen is unidentified.

Researchers used the Oncomine TCR Beta short-read assay to sequence DNA from cultured CD4+ T cells. TCRdb ran MiXCR on the PCR reads and lists one entry per CDR3 protein. In the table there are tens of thousands of distinct CDR3 sequences, about 56% of which are singletons. The TCR originated in a human donor who had recovered from COVID-19. Source material: CD4+ T cells from blood, cultured in vitro. The J gene is TRBJ2-1, the V gene TRBV6-1; 10 nucleotides align to TRBD1. The DNA for the CDR3 is TGTGCCAGCAGCCAAGGGACAGGGGTGAATGAGCAGTTCTTC. Translation gives CASSQGTGVNEQFF.